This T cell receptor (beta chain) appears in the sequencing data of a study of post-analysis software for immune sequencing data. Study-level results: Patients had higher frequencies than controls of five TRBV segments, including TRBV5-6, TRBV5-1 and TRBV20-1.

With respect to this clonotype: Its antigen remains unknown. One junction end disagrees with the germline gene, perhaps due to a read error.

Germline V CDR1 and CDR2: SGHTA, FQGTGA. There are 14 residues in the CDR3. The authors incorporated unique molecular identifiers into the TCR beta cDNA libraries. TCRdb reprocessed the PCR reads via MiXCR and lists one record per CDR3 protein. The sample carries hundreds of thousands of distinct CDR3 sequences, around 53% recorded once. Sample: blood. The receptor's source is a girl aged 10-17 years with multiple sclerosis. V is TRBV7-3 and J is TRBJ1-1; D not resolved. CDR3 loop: CASSLTVAGTKAFF. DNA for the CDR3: TGTGCCAGCAGCTTAACGGTTGCAGGCACTAAAGCTTTCTTT. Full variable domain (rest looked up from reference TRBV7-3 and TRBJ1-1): GAGVSQTPSNKVTEKGKYVELRCDPISGHTALYWYRQSLGQGPEFLIYFQGTGAADDSGLPNDRFFAVRPEGSVSTLKIQRTERGDSAVYLCASSLTVAGTKAFFGQGTRLTVV.